This TCR beta chain was retrieved from a study of blood T cells in healthy people across ages. This clonotype appeared once. Alongside a J-beta primer mix, a sample-barcoded 5' primer served in a second PCR lasting about 6 to 11 cycles. Every single cDNA molecule received a tag from a template-switch adaptor with 12 random nucleotides. TCRdb itself ran the 5' RACE reads through MiXCR, one entry per CDR3 protein. Of 700,000 to 950,000 distinct CDR3 sequences in the sample, 58% were seen once. Russia was home to the donors, healthy Caucasian individuals aged about 6 to 90. Each donor gave roughly 9.1 milliliters of peripheral blood. The TCR was taken from a man aged 25 to 40 in good health. The material sequenced was blood.

CDR3 bases: TGCGCCAGCAGAGGGACAGGGAACACCGGGGAGCTGTTTTTT. Translation gives CASRGTGNTGELFF. The chain combines TRBV4-1 with TRBJ2-2, with 8 positions matching TRBD1. CDR1 and CDR2 (germline): MGHRA, YSYEKL. V shed 6 bases, J shed 1 base, and the junction held 1 base outside the gene matches. This CDR3 has 14 residues.